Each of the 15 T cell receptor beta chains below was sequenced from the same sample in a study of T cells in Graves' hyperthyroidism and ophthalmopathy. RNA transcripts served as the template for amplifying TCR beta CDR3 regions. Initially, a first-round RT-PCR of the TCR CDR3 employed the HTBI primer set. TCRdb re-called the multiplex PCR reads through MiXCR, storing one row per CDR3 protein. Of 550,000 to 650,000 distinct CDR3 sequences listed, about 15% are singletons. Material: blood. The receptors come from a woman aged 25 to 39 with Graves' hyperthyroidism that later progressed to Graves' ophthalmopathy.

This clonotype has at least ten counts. CDR3 loop: CASSHDGTDTQYF. The CDR3 nucleotides are TGTGCCAGCAGCCATGACGGAACAGATACGCAGTATTTT. The chain carries TRBV3-1 and TRBJ2-3; D unresolved. CDR3 length: 13 residues. V was shortened by 3 bases and J by 3 bases, with 7 bases between the two germline ends. Per the germline V gene, CDR1 is LGHDT and CDR2 is YNNKEL (reference sequence).

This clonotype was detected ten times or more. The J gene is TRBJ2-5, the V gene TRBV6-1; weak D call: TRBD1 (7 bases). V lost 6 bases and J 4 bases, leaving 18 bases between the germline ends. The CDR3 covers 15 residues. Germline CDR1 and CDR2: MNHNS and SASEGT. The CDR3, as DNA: TGTGCCAGCAGCCCAGCGGAGGGGGCGGGAGAGACCCAGTACTTC. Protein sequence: CASSPAEGAGETQYF.

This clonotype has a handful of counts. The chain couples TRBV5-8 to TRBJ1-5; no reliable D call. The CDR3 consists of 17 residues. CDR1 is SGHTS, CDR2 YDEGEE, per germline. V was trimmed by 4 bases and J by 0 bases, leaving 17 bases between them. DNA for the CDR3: TGTGCCAGCAGCAGGCAAAGAGGGTTCCGTAGCAATCAGCCCCAGCATTTT. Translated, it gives CASSRQRGFRSNQPQHF.

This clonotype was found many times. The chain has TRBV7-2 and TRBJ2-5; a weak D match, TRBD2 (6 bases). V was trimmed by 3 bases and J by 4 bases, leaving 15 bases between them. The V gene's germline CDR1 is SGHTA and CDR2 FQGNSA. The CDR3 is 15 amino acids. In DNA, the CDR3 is TGTGCCAGCAGCTTCTGGGGTCCCGGGGGAGAGACCCAGTACTTC. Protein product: CASSFWGPGGETQYF.

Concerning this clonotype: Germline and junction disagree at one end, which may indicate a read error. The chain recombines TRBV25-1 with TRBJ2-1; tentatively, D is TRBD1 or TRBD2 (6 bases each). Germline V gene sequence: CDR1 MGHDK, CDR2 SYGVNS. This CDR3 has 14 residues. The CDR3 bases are TGTACCAGCAGAGGGGGACTTCTCGGGTATGAGCAGTTCTTC. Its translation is CTSRGGLLGYEQFF.

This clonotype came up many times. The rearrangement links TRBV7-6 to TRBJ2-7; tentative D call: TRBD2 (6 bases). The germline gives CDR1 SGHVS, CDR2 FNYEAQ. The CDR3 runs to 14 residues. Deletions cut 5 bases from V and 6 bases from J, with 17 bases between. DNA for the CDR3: TGTGCCAGCAGCCCGGAGGGCCGCAGTATCGAGCAGTACTTC. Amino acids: CASSPEGRSIEQYF.

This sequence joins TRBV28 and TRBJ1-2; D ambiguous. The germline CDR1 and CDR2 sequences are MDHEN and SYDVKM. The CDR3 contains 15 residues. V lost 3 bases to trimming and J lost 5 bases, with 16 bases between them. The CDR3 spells CASSFNGPAGYGYTF. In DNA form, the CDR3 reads TGTGCCAGCAGTTTCAATGGCCCGGCCGGGTATGGCTACACCTTC.

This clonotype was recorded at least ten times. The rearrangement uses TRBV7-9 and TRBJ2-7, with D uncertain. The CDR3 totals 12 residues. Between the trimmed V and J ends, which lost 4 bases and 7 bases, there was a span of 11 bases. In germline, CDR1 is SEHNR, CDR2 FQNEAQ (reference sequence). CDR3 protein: CASSSTVLEQYF. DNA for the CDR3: TGTGCCAGCAGCTCTACGGTGTTGGAGCAGTACTTC. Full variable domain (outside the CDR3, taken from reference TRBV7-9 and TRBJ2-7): DTGVSQNPRHKITKRGQNVTFRCDPISEHNRLYWYRQTLGQGPEFLTYFQNEAQLEKSRLLSDRFSAERPKGSFSTLEIQRTEQGDSAMYLCASSSTVLEQYFGPGTRLTVT.

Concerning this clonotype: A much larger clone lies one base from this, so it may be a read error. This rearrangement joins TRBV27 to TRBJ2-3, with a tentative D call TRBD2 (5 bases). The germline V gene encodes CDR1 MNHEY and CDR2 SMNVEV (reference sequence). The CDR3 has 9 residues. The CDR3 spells CYVGDTQCF. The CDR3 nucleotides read TGTTACGTGGGAGATACGCAGTGTTTT.

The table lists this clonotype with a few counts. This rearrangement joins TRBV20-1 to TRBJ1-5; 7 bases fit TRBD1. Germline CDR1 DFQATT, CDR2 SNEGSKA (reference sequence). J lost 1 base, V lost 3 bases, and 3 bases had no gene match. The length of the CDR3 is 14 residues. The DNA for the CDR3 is TGCAGTGCTAGTCGACAGGGAAGCAATCAGCCCCAGCATTTT. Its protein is CSASRQGSNQPQHF.

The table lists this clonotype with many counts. The CDR3 DNA reads as TGTGCCAGCAGCTTGGACAAGGGAGCTTTCTTT. Translating gives CASSLDKGAFF. The chain carries TRBV5-5 and TRBJ1-1, with unresolved D. Germline V lookup: CDR1 SGHKS, CDR2 YYEKEE (reference sequence). V was pared by 0 bases and J by 10 bases, with 7 bases between. CDR3 length: 11 residues.

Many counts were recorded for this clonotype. Here the CDR3 DNA reads TGTGCCAGCAGTTTTACAAGGTTCAACTATGGCTACACCTTC. It encodes CASSFTRFNYGYTF. This chain links TRBV28 with TRBJ1-2; no clear D. The CDR3 sequence is 14 residues long. The germline V gene encodes CDR1 MDHEN and CDR2 SYDVKM. Trimming shortened V by 3 bases and J by 2 bases, and 10 bases separated the two germline ends.

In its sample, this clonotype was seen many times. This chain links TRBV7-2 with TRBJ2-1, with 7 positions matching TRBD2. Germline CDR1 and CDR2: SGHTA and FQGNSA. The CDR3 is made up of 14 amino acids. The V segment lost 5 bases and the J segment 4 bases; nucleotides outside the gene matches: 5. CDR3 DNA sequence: TGTGCCAGCAGCGGGCCTAGCGGATACAATGAGCAGTTCTTC. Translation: CASSGPSGYNEQFF.

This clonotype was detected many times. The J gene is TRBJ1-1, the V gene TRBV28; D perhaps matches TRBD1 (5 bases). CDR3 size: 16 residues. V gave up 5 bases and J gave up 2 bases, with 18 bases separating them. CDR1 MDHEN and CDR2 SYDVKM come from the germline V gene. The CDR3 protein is CASSTISQGFNTEAFF. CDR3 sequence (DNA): TGTGCCAGCAGTACGATATCTCAGGGTTTCAACACTGAAGCTTTCTTT.

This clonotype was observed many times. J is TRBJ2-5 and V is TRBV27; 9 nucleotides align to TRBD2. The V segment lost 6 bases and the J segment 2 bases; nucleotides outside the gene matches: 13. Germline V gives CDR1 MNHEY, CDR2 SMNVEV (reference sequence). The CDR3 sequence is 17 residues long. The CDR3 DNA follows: TGTGCCAGCAGCCGTTACGCGGGAGGGCCGAGTCAAGAGACCCAGTACTTC. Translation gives CASSRYAGGPSQETQYF.